Given below is one TCR beta chain in context. Its antigen remains unknown. Looked up from germline, CDR1 is MNHNS and CDR2 is SASEGT. The CDR3 extends over 14 amino acids. The V end was cut by 6 bases, the J end by 9 bases, with 21 bases between. The entry originates in a study of T cells in tuberculosis. About the study: A South African cohort included IGRA-negative adolescents, latently infected IGRA-positive adolescents and adults with active tuberculosis. Study-wide points: A GMM-specific repertoire classifier reached about 85% accuracy, AUROC over 0.85. Shorter CDR3-alpha in active tuberculosis partly drove smaller distances.

Assay used: immunoSEQ multiplex PCR; TCRdb lists only in-frame clones, some missing. Counted here are 25,000 to 35,000 clones, 80% to 95% occurring once; the ten biggest clones make up roughly 5%. This TCR derives from a donor aged 5-35 years with latent tuberculosis or without tuberculosis infection. This chain links TRBV6-1 with TRBJ2-7; tentatively, D is TRBD2 (5 bases). Sequenced material: PBMCs. CDR3 sequence: CASSPDGDFRSQYF. The CDR3 region has the DNA TGTGCCAGCAGCCCCGACGGGGATTTTAGGTCGCAGTACTTC.